Sequencing of this T cell receptor beta chain was carried out in a study of cytomegalovirus exposure and HLA in healthy donors. The PCR used 60 Vbeta and 13 Jbeta primers. Assay used: immunoSEQ multiplex PCR; TCRdb lists only in-frame clones, some missing. The data contain about 90,000 clones, over 65% of them singletons. It was healthy bone marrow donors who served as donors. This TCR was sampled from a woman between 35 and 50 years old in good health and CMV-seropositive. The source material was PBMCs.

The CDR3 sequence is CASSLELTSGRAVEQFF. In nucleotides, the CDR3 is TGTGCCAGCAGCTTAGAGTTAACTAGCGGGAGGGCGGTTGAGCAGTTCTTC. The V and J genes are TRBV7-9 and TRBJ2-1; 13 positions agree with TRBD2. The CDR3 totals 17 residues. Germline V lookup: CDR1 SEHNR, CDR2 FQNEAQ (reference sequence). Trimming at V came to 1 base and at J to 9 bases, leaving 9 bases not matched to a gene.